This T cell receptor (beta chain) came from a study of CD8+CD57+ T cells in acquired aplastic anemia. The table lists this clonotype with many counts. Genomic DNA acted as the template from which TCR beta VDJ combination and CDR3 sequence profiling were carried out. TCRdb ran MiXCR on the reads and lists one entry per CDR3 protein. This sample has roughly 120,000 distinct CDR3 sequences, with 50% to 70% found just once. The CDR3 extends over 15 amino acids. Germline assignment: CDR1 MNHEY and CDR2 SVGEGT. With V trimmed by 2 bases and J by 2 bases, 3 bases remained unmatched. All sequencing subjects had displayed CD8+CD57+ cell expansion on flow cytometry.

V gene TRBV6-2 or TRBV6-3 combines with J gene TRBJ2-7; 10 bases match TRBD1. The receptor's source is a human donor with aplastic anemia. The source material was sorted CD4+, CD8+, or CD8+CD57+ T cells (not recorded which) from PBMCs. The DNA of the CDR3 is TGTGCCAGCAGTTACAGGACAGGGGGACCCTACGAGCAGTACTTC. Protein sequence: CASSYRTGGPYEQYF.